What follows are 21 T cell receptor beta chains derived from one specimen sequenced in a study of T cells in Graves' hyperthyroidism and ophthalmopathy. Authors of the study amplified TCR beta CDR3 regions from RNA transcripts. When the TCR CDR3 underwent first-round RT-PCR, the HTBI primer set was used. TCRdb reprocessed the multiplex PCR reads with MiXCR, giving one entry per CDR3 protein. The sample gives about 290,000 distinct CDR3 sequences, about 13% of which show up once; 6.5% to 10% is in the top ten. Material: blood. Receptors originate from a woman aged 40 to 50 with Graves' hyperthyroidism.

This clonotype was detected many times. At one end the junction does not follow the germline gene, possibly because of a read error. The chain links TRBV2 to TRBJ2-1; TRBD1 might be the D (5 bases). Germline V gene data show CDR1 as SNHLY and CDR2 as FYNNEI. This CDR3 comprises 14 residues. The CDR3 DNA reads TGTGCCAGCAGGGAAGCAATGGGGCCCAATGAGCAGTTCTTC. This gives the protein CASREAMGPNEQFF.

This clonotype has a count of ten or more. The rearrangement links TRBV3-1 to TRBJ2-1, with a tentative D call TRBD2 (5 bases). The CDR3 extends over 17 amino acids. CDR1 and CDR2 from the germline V gene are LGHDT and YNNKEL (reference sequence). The V and J ends lost 4 bases and 5 bases respectively, with 21 bases between them. The CDR3 loop is CASSLGLSGHRDNEQFF. In DNA, the CDR3 is TGTGCCAGCAGCCTCGGACTCTCGGGCCACCGGGACAATGAGCAGTTCTTC.

In its sample, this clonotype was seen a few times. The V call is TRBV3-1, the J call TRBJ2-3, with D possibly matching TRBD1 (5 bases). The CDR3 has 17 amino acids. CDR1 and CDR2 (germline): LGHDT, YNNKEL (reference sequence). Deletions cut 5 bases from V and 0 bases from J, with 18 bases between. The CDR3 DNA follows: TGTGCCAGCAGCGGCCTGACAGCAACTACTAGCACAGATACGCAGTATTTT. Its translation: CASSGLTATTSTDTQYF.

This clonotype was counted ten times or more. The chain links TRBV24-1 to TRBJ2-3, with 7 bases that match TRBD2. Germline trimming cut 6 bases from V and 0 bases from J; bases unmatched to any gene: 8. The CDR3 is made up of 16 amino acids. Germline assignment: CDR1 KGHDR and CDR2 SFDVKD. Written as DNA, the CDR3 is TGTGCCACCAGTCGTGCGGGAGAAGTAAGCACAGATACGCAGTATTTT. This encodes CATSRAGEVSTDTQYF.

As concerns this clonotype: A much larger clone differs from this one at a single base, so this may be a read error. The chain has TRBV12-3 or TRBV12-4 and TRBJ2-2, with D possibly being TRBD2 (6 bases). This CDR3 spans 12 amino acids. CDR3 region: CAGRENTAELFF. The CDR3 nucleotides read TGTGCCGGGCGGGAAAACACCGCGGAGCTGTTTTTT.

There are many counts of this clonotype. This chain uses TRBV28 with TRBJ2-3; tentatively, D is TRBD2 (6 bases). Trimming shortened V by 6 bases and J by 3 bases, and 16 bases separated the two germline ends. CDR1 is MDHEN and CDR2 is SYDVKM in the germline V gene. The CDR3 extends over 15 amino acids. The CDR3 DNA sequence: TGTGCCAGCAGGGCGGGGCAGATCTCAACAGATACGCAGTATTTT. Protein: CASRAGQISTDTQYF. The full variable domain, completed using reference TRBV28 and TRBJ2-3, is DVKVTQSSRYLVKRTGEKVFLECVQDMDHENMFWYRQDPGLGLRLIYFSYDVKMKEKGDIPEGYSVSREKKERFSLILESASTNQTSMYLCASRAGQISTDTQYFGPGTRLTVL.

This clonotype was observed many times. This chain links TRBV2 with TRBJ2-3; no clear D. The CDR3 consists of 16 residues. Germline values: CDR1 SNHLY, CDR2 FYNNEI. Trimming took off 3 bases at V and 1 base at J, with 14 bases between the two ends. The CDR3 region is CASSEARAAGTDTQYF. The CDR3 DNA is TGTGCCAGCAGTGAGGCTAGGGCGGCCGGCACAGATACGCAGTATTTT.

This rearrangement joins TRBV4-2 to TRBJ2-7; tentative D call: TRBD2 (6 bases). Per the germline V gene, CDR1 is LGHNA and CDR2 is YNFKEQ. There are 18 residues in the CDR3. V gave up 0 bases and J gave up 3 bases, with 21 bases separating them. The CDR3 coding sequence is TGTGCCAGCAGCCAAGAAGAGGGGCTAGTGGGGGGACTCTACGAGCAGTACTTC. It translates to CASSQEEGLVGGLYEQYF.

This clonotype was counted ten times or more. CDR3 in DNA: TGTGCCACCAGTGATACAGTGGCTCTAGCGGGAGTTAAGAATGAGCAGTTCTTC. As protein: CATSDTVALAGVKNEQFF. The chain recombines TRBV24-1 with TRBJ2-1, with 10 bases matching TRBD2. The CDR3 runs 18 residues. The ends lost 3 bases at V and 7 bases at J; junction bases unmatched: 14. Germline values: CDR1 KGHDR, CDR2 SFDVKD.

This clonotype was counted a few times. The CDR3 spells CASSQDGVDIQYF. The CDR3 DNA reads as TGCGCCAGCAGCCAAGACGGTGTGGACATTCAGTACTTC. V is TRBV4-1 and J is TRBJ2-4; no clear D gene. This CDR3 has 13 amino acids. V lost 0 bases to trimming and J lost 8 bases, with 8 bases between them. Germline CDR1 MGHRA, CDR2 YSYEKL.

This clonotype turned up a few times. This chain links TRBV15 with TRBJ2-1; 7 nucleotides line up with TRBD1. Germline V gene data show CDR1 as LNHNV and CDR2 as YYDKDF (reference sequence). The CDR3 has 17 residues. Trimming took 0 bases from V and 2 from J; bases not matched to a gene: 7. The CDR3 protein is CATSRDFEGAPYNEQFF. The CDR3 nucleotides are TGTGCCACCAGCAGAGACTTTGAGGGGGCCCCCTACAATGAGCAGTTCTTC.

Many counts were recorded for this clonotype. This rearrangement joins TRBV19 to TRBJ2-3; TRBD2 might be the D (5 bases). This CDR3 comprises 13 residues. V was cut by 3 bases and J by 4 bases, with 8 bases left in between. Germline V CDR1 and CDR2: LNHDA, SQIVND (reference sequence). CDR3 nucleotide sequence: TGTGCCAGTAGTATGGGAGTACCAGATACGCAGTATTTT. It is translated as CASSMGVPDTQYF.

This clonotype has at least ten counts. This rearrangement joins TRBV29-1 to TRBJ1-6; TRBD1 might be the D (5 bases). Germline lookup yields CDR1 SQVTM and CDR2 ANQGSEA. The CDR3 contains 13 residues. V was clipped by 7 bases and J by 0 bases, with 7 bases between them. CDR3: CSAGTSYNSPLHF. CDR3 nucleotides: TGCAGCGCTGGGACCTCCTATAATTCACCCCTCCACTTT.

This clonotype was seen only a few times. J is TRBJ2-7 and V is TRBV5-1; D may be TRBD2 (5 bases). The CDR3 consists of 14 residues. Per germline, CDR1 SGHRS and CDR2 YFSETQ. V shed 2 bases and J shed 6 bases, with 15 bases lying between them. The CDR3 sequence: CASSFDRGSSEQYF. CDR3 DNA: TGCGCCAGCAGCTTTGACCGGGGTAGTTCCGAGCAGTACTTC. The full variable domain, with the rest looked up from reference TRBV5-1 and TRBJ2-7, is KAGVTQTPRYLIKTRGQQVTLSCSPISGHRSVSWYQQTPGQGLQFLFEYFSETQRNKGNFPGRFSGRQFSNSRSEMNVSTLELGDSALYLCASSFDRGSSEQYFGPGTRLTVT.

This clonotype was counted many times. The CDR3 nucleotides read TGTGCCATCAGTGAGTCGGATAGGGGCGAGCAGTACTTC. This gives the protein CAISESDRGEQYF. This rearrangement joins TRBV10-3 to TRBJ2-7; a weak D match, TRBD1 (5 bases). CDR1 and CDR2 (germline): ENHRY, SYGVKD. This CDR3 has 13 amino acids. The V gene lost 0 bases and the J gene lost 6 bases, with 9 bases spanning the gap.

Concerning this clonotype itself: This sequence may be a read error, since a much larger clone differs from it by one base. This chain connects TRBV11-3 to TRBJ2-7; 9 nucleotides line up with TRBD2. This CDR3 region has 13 residues. Trimming took 6 bases from V and 9 from J; bases not matched to a gene: 9. Germline V gives CDR1 SGHNT, CDR2 YENEEA. CDR3 amino acids: CASSQTRLAAQYF. CDR3 nucleotides: TGTGCCAGCAGTCAAACGAGACTAGCGGCGCAGTACTTC. The full variable domain, rest sourced from reference TRBV11-3 and TRBJ2-7, is EAGVVQSPRYKIIEKKQPVAFWCNPISGHNTLYWYLQNLGQGPELLIRYENEEAVDDSQLPKDRFSAERLKGVDSTLKIQPAELGDSAVYLCASSQTRLAAQYFGPGTRLTVT.

Comments on this clonotype: Sequence at one end of the junction differs from germline and may be a read error. The chain carries TRBV6-2 or TRBV6-3 and TRBJ2-1; TRBD1 matches at 7 bases. The CDR3 sequence is 13 residues long. Germline values: CDR1 MNHEY, CDR2 SVGEGT. The CDR3 DNA sequence: TGTGCCGGCAGTTACGGGACAGTGAGTGAGCAGTTCTTC. It translates to CAGSYGTVSEQFF.

This clonotype has at least ten counts. This rearrangement joins TRBV10-3 to TRBJ1-1, with D possibly TRBD1 on 5 matching bases. The V gene's germline CDR1 is ENHRY and CDR2 SYGVKD. V shed 8 bases and J shed 4 bases, with 14 bases lying between them. The CDR3 runs to 13 residues. CDR3 nucleotide sequence: TGTGCCATCGGAGAGGGACGAAGCACTGAAGCTTTCTTT. This sequence encodes CAIGEGRSTEAFF.

This clonotype came up a few times. The junction differs from germline at one of its ends, possibly a read error. The V call is TRBV2, the J call TRBJ2-2; D might be TRBD1 or TRBD2, each matching 6 bases. Germline CDR1 SNHLY, CDR2 FYNNEI. The length of the CDR3 is 13 residues. As DNA, the CDR3 is TGTGCCAGCAGTTGGGGGGACACCGGGGAGCCGTTTTTT. Translation gives CASSWGDTGEPFF.

In this sample, this clonotype turned up many times. The V call is TRBV29-1, the J call TRBJ2-1, with unresolved D. The V and J ends lost 1 base and 4 bases respectively, with 20 bases between them. The V gene's germline CDR1 is SQVTM and CDR2 ANQGSEA. The CDR3 sequence is 17 residues long. This CDR3 is CSVEGAPLDGIYNEQFF. For the CDR3, the DNA is TGCAGCGTTGAAGGGGCCCCTTTAGATGGAATTTACAATGAGCAGTTCTTC.

This clonotype came up a few times. V gene TRBV13 combines with J gene TRBJ2-3; D is possibly TRBD1 (5 bases). Germline loops: CDR1 PRHDT, CDR2 FYEKMQ (reference sequence). V was trimmed by 4 bases and J by 2 bases, leaving 10 bases between them. CDR3 length: 14 amino acids. The CDR3 DNA sequence: TGTGCCAGCAGCTCCAGGGTGGTCACAGATACGCAGTATTTT. As protein: CASSSRVVTDTQYF. Using reference TRBV13 and TRBJ2-3 for the parts outside the CDR3, the full variable domain is AAGVIQSPRHLIKEKRETATLKCYPIPRHDTVYWYQQGPGQDPQFLISFYEKMQSDKGSIPDRFSAQQFSDYHSELNMSSLELGDSALYFCASSSRVVTDTQYFGPGTRLTVL.